This note documents a single T cell receptor (beta chain) sequence. The Seattle patients, enrolled during active infection, were followed longitudinally. Libraries were prepared by immunoSEQ multiplex PCR; TCRdb keeps only in-frame clonotypes and omits some of them. Of roughly 120,000 clones listed, approximately 74% are singletons. Germline lookup yields CDR1 LNHDA and CDR2 SQIVND (reference sequence). Deletions cut 6 bases from V and 1 base from J, with 12 bases between. The CDR3 sequence is 14 residues long. The data were obtained in a study of blood T cell repertoires in COVID-19. As for the study in general: Collection of acute and convalescent COVID-19 samples took place in the United States, Italy and Spain. The analysed material was cDNA or gDNA that came from T cells, B-cell-depleted T cells, or PBMCs.

This sequence originates from a man older than 75 with COVID-19, enrolled during active disease. Sequencing was done on a sample of peripheral blood. This chain uses TRBV19 with TRBJ1-1, with D maybe TRBD1 (5 bases). The CDR3 sequence is CASRFGQTNTEAFF. CDR3 DNA sequence: TGTGCCAGTAGGTTCGGACAAACGAACACTGAAGCTTTCTTT.